This T cell receptor (beta chain) was documented in a study of PD-1 blockade in classical Hodgkin lymphoma. Trimming took 0 bases from V and 2 from J; bases not matched to a gene: 2. Per germline, CDR1 SGHAT and CDR2 FQNNGV. CDR3 length: 15 residues. Repertoires were generated with immunoSEQ multiplex PCR, while TCRdb's copy carries only in-frame clones and drops some. The sample holds about 21,000 clones, 80% to 90% seen once. Time point noted: newly diagnosed, previously untreated cHL patient sample. PBMCs, once thawed, yielded CD8+ T cells isolated by magnetic negative selection. As concerns this clone: Its specificity is not known.

Study-level results: Baseline TCR diversity was reportedly lower in newly diagnosed patients than healthy donors.

This chain links TRBV11-2 with TRBJ2-7, with 9 positions matching TRBD2. Specimen: CD8+ T cells from blood. The source is a human donor with classical Hodgkin lymphoma. Here the CDR3 DNA reads TGTGCCAGCAGCTTAGAAGGCGGGAGGGCCTACGAGCAGTACTTC. This codes for CASSLEGGRAYEQYF.